A single sample gave rise to the 11 T cell receptor beta chains below, sequenced in a study of blood T cell repertoires in COVID-19. Profiling relied on immunoSEQ multiplex PCR, and the TCRdb table lists in-frame clones only, not all of them. The sample holds 250,000 to 300,000 clones, approximately 87% seen once. The material sequenced was peripheral blood. These receptors came from a woman in her thirties with COVID-19, enrolled during active disease.

This clone was observed a few times. V is TRBV3-1 (or the pseudogene TRBV3-2) and J is TRBJ2-1; 7 bases fit TRBD1. The CDR3 loop spans 14 amino acids. The V and J ends lost 2 bases and 9 bases, in that order; junction bases with no gene match: 7. Germline assignment: CDR1 LGHDT and CDR2 YNNKEL (reference sequence). CDR3 sequence: CASSQTSGGGEQFF. CDR3 DNA: TGTGCCAGCAGCCAAACCTCAGGGGGTGGTGAGCAGTTCTTC.

The chain combines TRBV29-1 with TRBJ2-1; D call uncertain. CDR1 and CDR2 from the germline V gene are SQVTM and ANQGSEA. This CDR3 is built from 13 residues. Trimming stripped 4 bases from V and 2 bases from J, with 9 bases between. The CDR3 loop reads CSVVTETYNEQFF. For the CDR3, the DNA is TGCAGCGTTGTTACAGAAACCTACAATGAGCAGTTCTTC.

The chain is built from TRBV27 and TRBJ1-1; D perhaps matches TRBD1 (6 bases). The CDR3 runs 15 residues. Germline V CDR1 and CDR2: MNHEY, SMNVEV (reference sequence). V was shortened by 5 bases and J by 6 bases, with 19 bases between the two germline ends. As DNA, the CDR3 is TGTGCCAGCAGTCCCCTCGGCGGGGGCATCGCTGAAGCTTTCTTT. It codes for CASSPLGGGIAEAFF.

This clone occurred once. The rearrangement uses TRBV2 and TRBJ1-5, with 7 nucleotides matching TRBD1. Germline V gene sequence: CDR1 SNHLY, CDR2 FYNNEI. The CDR3 sequence is 13 residues long. Germline trimming cut 6 bases from V and 3 bases from J; bases unmatched to any gene: 2. The CDR3 spells CASSGQVNQPQHF. In nucleotides, the CDR3 is TGTGCCAGCAGCGGACAGGTCAATCAGCCCCAGCATTTT.

The rearrangement links TRBV5-8 to TRBJ2-3; 11 nucleotides agree with TRBD2. CDR1 is SGHTS, CDR2 YDEGEE, per germline. The CDR3 has 16 residues. After removal of 3 bases from V and 0 bases from J, the junction contained 3 bases not matched to a gene. DNA of the CDR3: TGTGCCAGCAGCTCCGGGACTAGCGGAAGCACAGATACGCAGTATTTT. Amino acids: CASSSGTSGSTDTQYF.

V is TRBV19 and J is TRBJ2-5, with D perhaps matching TRBD1 (5 bases). In germline, CDR1 is LNHDA, CDR2 SQIVND (reference sequence). This CDR3 region has 13 residues. Trimming removed 6 bases at V and 5 bases at J, with 13 bases between. The CDR3 here is CASSTDRKETQYF. As DNA, the CDR3 is TGTGCCAGTAGCACAGACAGAAAGGAGACCCAGTACTTC.

The rearrangement uses TRBV3-1 (or the pseudogene TRBV3-2) and TRBJ2-1, with 9 bases identical to TRBD1. The CDR3 runs 15 residues. After removal of 0 bases from V and 7 bases from J, the junction contained 4 bases not matched to a gene. From germline, CDR1 is LGHDT and CDR2 YNNKEL (reference sequence). The DNA of the CDR3 is TGTGCCAGCAGCCAAGAAGGGACAGGGAGGAATGAGCAGTTCTTC. Protein: CASSQEGTGRNEQFF.

The chain joins TRBV7-6 to TRBJ1-5; 11 nucleotides align to TRBD1. Losses at the gene ends were 5 bases for V and 0 bases for J; bases not matched to a gene: 15. The CDR3 sequence is 20 residues long. Germline CDR1 is SGHVS and CDR2 is FNYEAQ. CDR3 bases: TGTGCCAGCAGCGCTAACCTAGGGGACAGGGGGATATATAGCAATCAGCCCCAGCATTTT. Its translation is CASSANLGDRGIYSNQPQHF.

The rearrangement links TRBV3-1 (or the pseudogene TRBV3-2) to TRBJ2-3; 8 nucleotides agree with TRBD1. V lost 6 bases, J lost 6 bases, and 5 bases stayed unmatched. Germline CDR1 LGHDT, CDR2 YNNKEL (reference sequence). The CDR3 contains 13 residues. The CDR3 sequence: CASRKQGVDTQYF. The CDR3, as DNA: TGTGCCAGCAGAAAACAGGGGGTTGATACGCAGTATTTT.

This chain joins TRBV7-9 and TRBJ2-2; D unresolved. This CDR3 comprises 16 residues. Looked up from germline, CDR1 is SEHNR and CDR2 is FQNEAQ (reference sequence). V gave up 3 bases and J gave up 3 bases, with 14 bases separating them. CDR3 sequence (DNA): TGTGCCAGCAGCTTGTTCGGAACAGTCCACACCGGGGAGCTGTTTTTT. It is translated as CASSLFGTVHTGELFF.

The V and J genes are TRBV6-1 and TRBJ2-3; D uncertain. Germline V gene data show CDR1 as MNHNS and CDR2 as SASEGT. V lost 1 base, J lost 0 bases, and 5 bases lay in between. The CDR3 is made up of 14 amino acids. The CDR3 reads CASSEGASTDTQYF. In DNA form, the CDR3 reads TGTGCCAGCAGTGAAGGGGCCAGCACAGATACGCAGTATTTT.